The clone carrying this TCR beta chain has more than one count but fewer than ten. The entry originates in a study of T cells after yellow fever vaccination. TCRdb re-called the 5' RACE reads through MiXCR, storing one row per CDR3 protein. The sample lists hundreds of thousands of distinct CDR3 sequences, 8% to 9.5% occurring once. Germline-derived CDR1 and CDR2 are SEHNR and FQNEAQ (reference sequence). The CDR3 runs to 15 residues. V was cut by 5 bases and J by 1 base, with 14 bases left in between. The sequence was obtained from a man between 18 and 35 years old who received the YFV17D yellow fever vaccine. The chain links TRBV7-9 to TRBJ1-1; the D is unclear. The source was PBMCs, collected more than 35 days after the first yellow fever vaccination. The CDR3 DNA sequence: TGTGCCAGCAGCCCTAGGGCGGACGGGAACACTGAAGCTTTCTTT. The encoded protein is CASSPRADGNTEAFF.